Following are 4 T cell receptor beta chains from one sample sequenced in a study of T cells in Graves' hyperthyroidism and ophthalmopathy. The investigators amplified TCR beta CDR3 regions from RNA transcripts. Researchers ran a first-round RT-PCR on the TCR CDR3 using the HTBI primer set. MiXCR, applied by TCRdb to the multiplex PCR reads, yields one record per CDR3 protein. The data show around 600,000 distinct CDR3 sequences, around a sixth seen once. The specimen was blood. All receptors come from a woman between 25 and 40 years old with Graves' hyperthyroidism.

This clonotype was observed at least ten times. An end of the junction differs from the germline gene, which may be a read error. This chain links TRBV13 with TRBJ2-1; TRBD1 aligns across 8 bases. The CDR3 is 15 amino acids. CDR1 and CDR2 (germline): PRHDT, FYEKMQ (reference sequence). CDR3 bases: TGTGCCACCAGCGCGGACAGGGCTGCCTACAATGAGCAGTTCTTC. The encoded protein is CATSADRAAYNEQFF.

In the case of this clonotype: Being one base from a much bigger clone, this may be a read error. The chain combines TRBV28 with TRBJ2-3; D ambiguous. Trimming cost V 3 bases and J 8 bases, with 12 bases left between them. The CDR3 spans 13 residues. The germline V gene has CDR1 MDHEN and CDR2 SYDVKM. The CDR3 DNA reads TGTGCCAGCAGTTTTGGTGCCCCAGGTACGCAGTATTTT. It yields the protein CASSFGAPGTQYF.

This clonotype came up many times. The chain employs TRBV6-1 and TRBJ2-3, with 9 bases identical to TRBD1. CDR3 size: 15 residues. Germline V gene lookup returns CDR1 MNHNS and CDR2 SASEGT. The J segment lost 4 bases and the V segment lost 3 bases, leaving 5 bases of the junction unmatched. The CDR3 DNA sequence: TGTGCCAGCAGTGACTCGGGACAGGGCTCAGATACGCAGTATTTT. It is translated as CASSDSGQGSDTQYF.

This chain links TRBV14 with TRBJ1-6; 7 positions match TRBD1. Germline-derived CDR1 and CDR2 are SGHDN and FVKESK. This CDR3 has 14 residues. V trimming: 2 bases; J trimming: 9 bases; junction bases outside the gene matches: 4. The CDR3 reads CASSQQGGFSPLHF. CDR3 sequence (DNA): TGTGCCAGCAGCCAACAGGGGGGCTTTTCACCCCTCCACTTT. The variable domain in full, with the rest retrieved from reference TRBV14 and TRBJ1-6, is EAGVTQFPSHSVIEKGQTVTLRCDPISGHDNLYWYRRVMGKEIKFLLHFVKESKQDESGMPNNRFLAERTGGTYSTLKVQPAELEDSGVYFCASSQQGGFSPLHFGNGTRLTVT.